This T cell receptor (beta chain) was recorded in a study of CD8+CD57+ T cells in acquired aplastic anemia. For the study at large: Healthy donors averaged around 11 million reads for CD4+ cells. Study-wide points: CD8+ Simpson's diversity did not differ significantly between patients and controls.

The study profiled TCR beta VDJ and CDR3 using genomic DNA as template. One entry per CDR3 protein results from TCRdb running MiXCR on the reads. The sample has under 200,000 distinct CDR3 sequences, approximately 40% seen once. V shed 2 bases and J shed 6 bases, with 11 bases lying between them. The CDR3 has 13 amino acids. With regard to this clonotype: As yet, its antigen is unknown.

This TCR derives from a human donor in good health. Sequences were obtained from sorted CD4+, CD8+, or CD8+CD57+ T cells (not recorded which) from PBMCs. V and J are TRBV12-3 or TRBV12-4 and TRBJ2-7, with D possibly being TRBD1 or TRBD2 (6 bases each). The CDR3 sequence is CASSLLEGGEQYF. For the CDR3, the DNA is TGTGCCAGCAGTTTATTAGAGGGGGGCGAGCAGTACTTC.